This TCR beta chain is from a study of T-cell reconstitution after alpha-beta-depleted transplantation in children. The TCRbeta library was prepared with unique molecular identifiers. MiXCR was run by TCRdb on the PCR reads, yielding one entry per CDR3 protein. The table has around 480,000 distinct CDR3 sequences, 32% seen once. This CDR3 region has 16 residues. J lost 2 bases, V lost 8 bases, and 13 bases had no gene match. The sequencing here drew on PBMCs from the stem cell graft donor, taken from the stem cell graft. The TCR sequence derives from a human donor who donated a stem cell graft to a child with aplastic anemia. The chain has TRBV12-3 or TRBV12-4 and TRBJ2-5; 8 bases are shared with TRBD1. CDR3 residues: CASGPGRQGPQETQYF. The DNA for the CDR3 is TGTGCCAGCGGCCCGGGCCGACAGGGGCCACAAGAGACCCAGTACTTC.